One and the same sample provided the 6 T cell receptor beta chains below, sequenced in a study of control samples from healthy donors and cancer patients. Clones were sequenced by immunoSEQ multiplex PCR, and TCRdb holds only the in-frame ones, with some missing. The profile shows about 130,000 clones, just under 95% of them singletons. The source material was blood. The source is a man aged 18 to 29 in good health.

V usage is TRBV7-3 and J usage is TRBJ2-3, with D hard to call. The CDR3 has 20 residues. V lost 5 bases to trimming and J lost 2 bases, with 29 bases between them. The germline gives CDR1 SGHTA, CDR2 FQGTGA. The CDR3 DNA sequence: TGTGCCAGCAGCGCAACCCGGTCGTTTATCGCTCCCCATTACACAGATACGCAGTATTTT. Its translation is CASSATRSFIAPHYTDTQYF.

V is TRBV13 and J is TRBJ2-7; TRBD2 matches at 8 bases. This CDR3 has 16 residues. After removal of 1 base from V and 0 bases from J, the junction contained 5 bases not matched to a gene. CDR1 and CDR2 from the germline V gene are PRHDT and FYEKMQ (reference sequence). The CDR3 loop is CASSLVGRGDSYEQYF. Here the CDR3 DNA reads TGTGCCAGCAGCTTAGTGGGGCGGGGGGACTCCTACGAGCAGTACTTC.

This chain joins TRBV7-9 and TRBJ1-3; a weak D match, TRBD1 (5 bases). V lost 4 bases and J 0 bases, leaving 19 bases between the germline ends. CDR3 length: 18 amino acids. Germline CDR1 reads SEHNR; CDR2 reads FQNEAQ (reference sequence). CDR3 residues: CASSSDRDRIPSGNTIYF. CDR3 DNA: TGTGCCAGCAGCTCTGACCGGGACCGAATCCCCTCTGGAAACACCATATATTTT. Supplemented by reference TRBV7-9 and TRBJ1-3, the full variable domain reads DTGVSQNPRHKITKRGQNVTFRCDPISEHNRLYWYRQTLGQGPEFLTYFQNEAQLEKSRLLSDRFSAERPKGSFSTLEIQRTEQGDSAMYLCASSSDRDRIPSGNTIYFGEGSWLTVV.

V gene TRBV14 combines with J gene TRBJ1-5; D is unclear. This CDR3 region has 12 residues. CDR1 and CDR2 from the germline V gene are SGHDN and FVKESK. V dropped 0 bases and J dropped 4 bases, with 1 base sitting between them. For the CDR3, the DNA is TGTGCCAGCAGCCAAGATAATCAGCCCCAGCATTTT. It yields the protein CASSQDNQPQHF.

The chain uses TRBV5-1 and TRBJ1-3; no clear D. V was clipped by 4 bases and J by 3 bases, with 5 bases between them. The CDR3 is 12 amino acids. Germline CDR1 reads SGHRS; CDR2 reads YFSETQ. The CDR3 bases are TGCGCCAGCAGCCCCGTTGGAAACACCATATATTTT. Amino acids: CASSPVGNTIYF.

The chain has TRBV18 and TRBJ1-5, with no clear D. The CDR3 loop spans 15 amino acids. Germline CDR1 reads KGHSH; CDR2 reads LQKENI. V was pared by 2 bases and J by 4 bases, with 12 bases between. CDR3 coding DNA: TGTGCCAGCTCACCAGAACAGAGTCCTAATCAGCCCCAGCATTTT. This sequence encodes CASSPEQSPNQPQHF.